The sequence of this T cell receptor beta chain was determined in a study of cytotoxic CD8 clonotypes in ibrutinib-treated CLL. Looking at the study overall: Roughly 10 relapsed/refractory, over 14 treatment-naive; 17 IGHV unmutated.

Study-level points and caveats: Public clonotypes (which were uncommon) either contracted or remained stable on treatment. At ibrutinib response, clonality increased, and at progression it declined back toward baseline.

This table comes from immunoSEQ multiplex PCR, and its TCRdb copy is limited to in-frame clones, with some not included. Here the sample spans some 300,000 clones, roughly 85% being singletons. To note about this clone: Its antigen is unknown.

Cryopreserved PBMCs supplied about 2 micrograms of genomic DNA for TCR beta libraries. The CDR3 contains 16 residues. Germline assignment: CDR1 SGDLS and CDR2 YYNGEE. Trimming shortened V by 0 bases and J by 0 bases, and 12 bases separated the two germline ends. The chain combines TRBV9 with TRBJ2-5, with D possibly being TRBD2 (6 bases). Sequences were derived from PBMCs, sampled before ibrutinib treatment. This receptor was identified in a human donor with chronic lymphocytic leukemia. Here the CDR3 reads CASSVGLAINQETQYF. The CDR3 DNA reads TGTGCCAGCAGCGTAGGTCTAGCGATTAACCAAGAGACCCAGTACTTC. Filled out from reference TRBV9 and TRBJ2-5, the complete variable domain reads DSGVTQTPKHLITATGQRVTLRCSPRSGDLSVYWYQQSLDQGLQFLIQYYNGEERAKGNILERFSAQQFPDLHSELNLSSLELGDSALYFCASSVGLAINQETQYFGPGTRLLVL.